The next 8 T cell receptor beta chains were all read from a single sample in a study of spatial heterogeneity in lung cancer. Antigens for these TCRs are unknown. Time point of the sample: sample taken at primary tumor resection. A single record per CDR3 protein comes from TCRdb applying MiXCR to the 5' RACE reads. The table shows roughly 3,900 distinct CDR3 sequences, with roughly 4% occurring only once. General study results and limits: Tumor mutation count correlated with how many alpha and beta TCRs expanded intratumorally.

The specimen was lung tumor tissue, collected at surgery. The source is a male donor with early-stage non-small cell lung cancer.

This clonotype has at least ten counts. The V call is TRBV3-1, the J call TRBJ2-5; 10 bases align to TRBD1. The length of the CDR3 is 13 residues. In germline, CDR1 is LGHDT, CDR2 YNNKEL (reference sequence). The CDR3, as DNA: TGTGTCACCCGGGACAGGGGAAAAGAGACCCAGTACTTC. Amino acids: CVTRDRGKETQYF.

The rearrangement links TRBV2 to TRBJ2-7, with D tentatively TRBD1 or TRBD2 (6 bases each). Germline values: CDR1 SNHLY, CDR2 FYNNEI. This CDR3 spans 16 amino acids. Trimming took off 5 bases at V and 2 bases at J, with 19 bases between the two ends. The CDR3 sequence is CASSPHVTGTPYEQYV. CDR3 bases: TGTGCCAGCAGTCCTCATGTTACAGGGACTCCCTACGAGCAGTACGTC.

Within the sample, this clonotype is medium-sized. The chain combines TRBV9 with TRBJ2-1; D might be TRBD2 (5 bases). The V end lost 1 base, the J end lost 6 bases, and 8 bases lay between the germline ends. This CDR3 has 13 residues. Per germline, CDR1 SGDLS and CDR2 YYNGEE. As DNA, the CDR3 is TGTGCCAGCAGCGTATCCAGCGGCAATGAGCAGTTCTTC. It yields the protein CASSVSSGNEQFF.

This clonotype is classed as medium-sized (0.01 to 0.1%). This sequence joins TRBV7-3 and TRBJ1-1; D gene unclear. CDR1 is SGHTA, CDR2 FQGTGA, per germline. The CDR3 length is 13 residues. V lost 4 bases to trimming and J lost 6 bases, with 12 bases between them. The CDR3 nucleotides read TGTGCCAGCAGCTCCCATGCCTTAGCTGAAGCTTTCTTT. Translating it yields CASSSHALAEAFF.

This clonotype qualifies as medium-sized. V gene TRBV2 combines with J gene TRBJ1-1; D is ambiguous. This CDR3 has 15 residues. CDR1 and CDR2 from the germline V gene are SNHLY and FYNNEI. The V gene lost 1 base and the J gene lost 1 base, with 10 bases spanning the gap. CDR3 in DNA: TGTGCCAGCAGTGAAGTCTTTGCAGCGAACACTGAAGCTTTCTTT. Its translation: CASSEVFAANTEAFF.

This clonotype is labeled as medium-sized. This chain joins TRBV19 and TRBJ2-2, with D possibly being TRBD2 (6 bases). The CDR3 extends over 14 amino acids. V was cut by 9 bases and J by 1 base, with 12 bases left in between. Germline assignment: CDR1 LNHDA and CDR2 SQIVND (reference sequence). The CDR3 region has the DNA TGTGCCAGCAGACTAGGGAAGAACACCGGGGAGCTGTTTTTT. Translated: CASRLGKNTGELFF.

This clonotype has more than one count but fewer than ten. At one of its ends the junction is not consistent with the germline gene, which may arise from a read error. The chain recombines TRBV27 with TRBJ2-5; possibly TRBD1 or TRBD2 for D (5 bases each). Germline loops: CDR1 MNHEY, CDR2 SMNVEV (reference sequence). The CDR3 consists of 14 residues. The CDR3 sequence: CASTGFGTEESQYF. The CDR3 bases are TGTGCCAGCACCGGATTTGGGACCGAAGAGAGCCAGTACTTC.

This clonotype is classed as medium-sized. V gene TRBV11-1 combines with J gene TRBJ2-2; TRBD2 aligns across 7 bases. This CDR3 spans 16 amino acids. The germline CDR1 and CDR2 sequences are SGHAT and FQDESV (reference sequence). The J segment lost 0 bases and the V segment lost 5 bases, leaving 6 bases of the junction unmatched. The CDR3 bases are TGTGCCAGCAGCGAATCTGGGGGGGCGAACACCGGGGAGCTGTTTTTT. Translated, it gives CASSESGGANTGELFF. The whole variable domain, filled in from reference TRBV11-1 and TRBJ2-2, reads EAEVAQSPRYKITEKSQAVAFWCDPISGHATLYWYRQILGQGPELLVQFQDESVVDDSQLPKDRFSAERLKGVDSTLKIQPAELGDSAMYLCASSESGGANTGELFFGEGSRLTVL.